Below, 20 T cell receptor beta chains from the same sample are listed, as sequenced in a study of CD8+ T cells in alopecia areata. Stated treatment: oral pan-JAK inhibitor, 5-10 mg twice daily. Sequencing used cDNA as its template, made by extracting RNA and reverse transcribing it. The method was immunoSEQ multiplex PCR; TCRdb's version includes in-frame clones alone and lacks a portion of them. This sample has fewer than 250,000 clones, with approximately 61% found just once. The sequences come from CD4+ T cells sorted from blood, collected at week 24, from a patient treated with tofacitinib. The receptors derive from a human donor with alopecia areata.

A few counts support this clone. The V gene is TRBV29-1, the J gene TRBJ2-7, with TRBD1 matching 7 bases. The germline CDR1 and CDR2 sequences are SQVTM and ANQGSEA. V was clipped by 5 bases and J by 5 bases; unmatched bases: 12. The CDR3 extends over 14 amino acids. The chain's CDR3 is CSVRWSVGGHEQYF. CDR3 DNA: TGCAGCGTTCGTTGGTCGGTAGGGGGCCACGAGCAGTACTTC.

This clone has a single count. The chain recombines TRBV30 with TRBJ1-1; 9 bases map to TRBD1. The germline gives CDR1 GTSNPN, CDR2 SVGIG (reference sequence). V gave up 4 bases and J gave up 3 bases; unmatched junction bases: 3. The CDR3 totals 13 residues. CDR3 sequence (DNA): TGTGCCTGGAACAGGGGGCTGGACACTGAAGCTTTCTTT. Encoded protein: CAWNRGLDTEAFF.

This clone was recorded once. The chain is built from TRBV6-5 and TRBJ1-1; TRBD1 matches 9 bases. This CDR3 has 14 residues. Germline CDR1 MNHEY, CDR2 SVGAGI. The trim removed 5 bases at V and 3 bases at J, leaving 4 bases unmatched. For the CDR3, the DNA is TGTGCCAGCAGTGACCGGGACAGGGACACTGAAGCTTTCTTT. This sequence encodes CASSDRDRDTEAFF.

The chain joins TRBV14 to TRBJ1-2; D possibly corresponds to TRBD1 (6 bases). CDR3 length: 12 amino acids. The V and J ends lost 3 bases and 5 bases respectively, with 7 bases between them. Germline assignment: CDR1 SGHDN and CDR2 FVKESK. Here the CDR3 DNA reads TGTGCCAGCAGCCAGGACAGATATGGCTACACCTTC. It codes for CASSQDRYGYTF. The whole variable domain, remainder taken from reference TRBV14 and TRBJ1-2, is EAGVTQFPSHSVIEKGQTVTLRCDPISGHDNLYWYRRVMGKEIKFLLHFVKESKQDESGMPNNRFLAERTGGTYSTLKVQPAELEDSGVYFCASSQDRYGYTFGSGTRLTVV.

This clone appeared a few times. The chain recombines TRBV11-2 with TRBJ2-1; D perhaps matches TRBD2 (5 bases). The CDR3 contains 13 residues. Germline CDR1 SGHAT, CDR2 FQNNGV. The ends were cut back, 7 bases at V and 9 bases at J, with 16 bases in the middle. The CDR3 nucleotides are TGTGCCAGCACCGCGCGGAGAGGAGGTGAGCAGTTCTTC. The encoded protein is CASTARRGGEQFF.

This rearrangement joins TRBV5-1 to TRBJ2-7; maybe TRBD2 (6 bases). The CDR3 contains 15 residues. Per the germline V gene, CDR1 is SGHRS and CDR2 is YFSETQ. V lost 4 bases to trimming and J lost 2 bases, with 16 bases between them. CDR3 sequence reads: CASSVTGLEAYEQYF. The CDR3, as DNA: TGCGCCAGCAGCGTGACGGGACTCGAGGCCTACGAGCAGTACTTC.

This clone was seen more than once but under ten times. This chain's CDR3 is CASSLQVRRVQPQHF. The CDR3 DNA is TGTGCCAGCAGTTTACAGGTCCGGAGGGTTCAGCCCCAGCATTTT. The chain links TRBV27 to TRBJ1-5; D call uncertain. The germline V gene encodes CDR1 MNHEY and CDR2 SMNVEV (reference sequence). The length of the CDR3 is 15 residues. The V gene lost 2 bases and the J gene lost 6 bases, with 14 bases spanning the gap.

In regard to this clone: The sample has other DNA sequences that encode this CDR3 too. The chain links TRBV30 to TRBJ1-5; D remains ambiguous. Germline CDR1 and CDR2: GTSNPN and SVGIG (reference sequence). The CDR3 length is 13 residues. Trimming left V 3 bases short and J 4 bases short, with 10 bases between. The CDR3 loop reads CAWRGGDNQPQHF. The CDR3 bases are TGTGCCTGGAGAGGTGGAGATAATCAGCCCCAGCATTTT.

The gene calls are TRBV5-4 and TRBJ2-5, with D uncertain. The V gene's germline CDR1 is SGHNT and CDR2 YYREEE (reference sequence). This CDR3 spans 12 amino acids. V was trimmed by 3 bases and J by 4 bases, leaving 7 bases between them. DNA of the CDR3: TGTGCCAGCAGCTCGAAGAGAGAGACCCAGTACTTC. Translated: CASSSKRETQYF.

The chain couples TRBV2 to TRBJ1-2; D is unresolved. Between the trimmed V and J ends, which lost 6 bases and 4 bases, there was a span of 15 bases. The CDR3 has 14 amino acids. CDR1 SNHLY and CDR2 FYNNEI come from the germline V gene. This CDR3 reads CASRPRVGRYGYTF. In DNA form, the CDR3 reads TGTGCCAGCAGACCGCGGGTGGGTCGCTATGGCTACACCTTC. The full variable domain, its missing parts supplied by reference TRBV2 and TRBJ1-2, is EPEVTQTPSHQVTQMGQEVILRCVPISNHLYFYWYRQILGQKVEFLVSFYNNEISEKSEIFDDQFSVERPDGSNFTLKIRSTKLEDSAMYFCASRPRVGRYGYTFGSGTRLTVV.

The chain couples TRBV6-1 to TRBJ2-3, with D possibly being TRBD1 (6 bases). This CDR3 is built from 17 residues. The V end lost 0 bases, the J end lost 2 bases, and 15 bases lay between the germline ends. Germline V gene sequence: CDR1 MNHNS, CDR2 SASEGT. The CDR3 coding sequence is TGTGCCAGCAGTGAAGCGGGGGCTGTGCCCTTCACAGATACGCAGTATTTT. Translating it yields CASSEAGAVPFTDTQYF.

The gene calls are TRBV30 and TRBJ2-3; 11 nucleotides align to TRBD1. CDR1 and CDR2 (germline): GTSNPN, SVGIG (reference sequence). The ends lost 0 bases at V and 2 bases at J; junction bases unmatched: 10. The CDR3 runs 18 residues. The CDR3 region is CAWSVGQRTGGYTDTQYF. The DNA of the CDR3 is TGTGCCTGGAGTGTTGGTCAAAGGACAGGGGGCTACACAGATACGCAGTATTTT.

This clone was seen a handful of times. V is TRBV29-1 and J is TRBJ2-3; D is perhaps TRBD1 (5 bases). V gave up 3 bases and J gave up 2 bases, with 15 bases separating them. The CDR3 has 15 residues. Germline V lookup: CDR1 SQVTM, CDR2 ANQGSEA. CDR3 sequence: CSVDMGQALTDTQYF. The CDR3 nucleotides read TGCAGCGTTGATATGGGGCAGGCCCTCACAGATACGCAGTATTTT.

The genes are TRBV30 and TRBJ1-2; 12 bases are a match to TRBD1. V dropped 3 bases and J dropped 4; count of bases not matched to a gene: 3. Germline-derived CDR1 and CDR2 are GTSNPN and SVGIG (reference sequence). The length of the CDR3 is 14 residues. The CDR3 loop reads CAWRGQGASYGYTF. The CDR3 DNA reads as TGTGCCTGGAGGGGACAGGGGGCGAGCTATGGCTACACCTTC.

The chain links TRBV5-4 to TRBJ1-2, with D hard to call. Germline-derived CDR1 and CDR2 are SGHNT and YYREEE (reference sequence). The CDR3 totals 13 residues. The V and J ends lost 3 bases and 3 bases respectively, with 9 bases between them. In DNA, the CDR3 is TGTGCCAGCAGCTCGGGTCGAGACTATGGCTACACCTTC. Its protein is CASSSGRDYGYTF.

The chain links TRBV18 to TRBJ1-2; TRBD1 might be the D (6 bases). This CDR3 comprises 12 residues. Trimming removed 9 bases from V and 5 bases from J, with 13 bases in between. Germline CDR1 is KGHSH and CDR2 is LQKENI. CDR3 nucleotides: TGTGCCAGTGTCGGACAGTCGTATGGCTACACCTTC. Translated, it gives CASVGQSYGYTF.

This sequence joins TRBV13 and TRBJ2-7; 7 bases are a match to TRBD1. V shed 6 bases, J shed 3 bases, and the junction held 8 bases outside the gene matches. This CDR3 has 14 amino acids. The V gene's germline CDR1 is PRHDT and CDR2 FYEKMQ (reference sequence). The CDR3 reads CASSRRDRDYEQYF. The CDR3 DNA reads TGTGCCAGCAGTAGACGGGACAGAGACTACGAGCAGTACTTC. Together with reference TRBV13 and TRBJ2-7, the CDR3 gives the full variable domain: AAGVIQSPRHLIKEKRETATLKCYPIPRHDTVYWYQQGPGQDPQFLISFYEKMQSDKGSIPDRFSAQQFSDYHSELNMSSLELGDSALYFCASSRRDRDYEQYFGPGTRLTVT.

This clone turned up a few times. The rearrangement joins TRBV29-1 to TRBJ2-1; 8 bases are a match to TRBD2. The CDR3 contains 14 residues. The germline gives CDR1 SQVTM, CDR2 ANQGSEA. After removal of 6 bases from V and 9 bases from J, the junction contained 13 bases not matched to a gene. The DNA of the CDR3 is TGCAGCGTGGGGGGACTAGTGGGTATCGGTGAGCAGTTCTTC. It specifies CSVGGLVGIGEQFF.

Turning to this clone: The same CDR3 is also encoded by other DNA sequences in this sample. The V gene is TRBV18, the J gene TRBJ2-7; no firm D call. The CDR3 length is 14 residues. V shed 0 bases and J shed 0 bases, with 6 bases lying between them. Looked up from germline, CDR1 is KGHSH and CDR2 is LQKENI. This chain's CDR3 is CASSPPGPSYEQYF. The CDR3 coding sequence is TGTGCCAGCTCACCACCCGGCCCCTCCTACGAGCAGTACTTC.

The J gene is TRBJ2-3, the V gene TRBV20-1; D ambiguous. In germline, CDR1 is DFQATT, CDR2 SNEGSKA (reference sequence). The CDR3 is made up of 11 amino acids. CDR3 region: CSPSRPDTQYF. The CDR3 bases are TGCAGCCCGAGCCGCCCTGATACGCAGTATTTT.